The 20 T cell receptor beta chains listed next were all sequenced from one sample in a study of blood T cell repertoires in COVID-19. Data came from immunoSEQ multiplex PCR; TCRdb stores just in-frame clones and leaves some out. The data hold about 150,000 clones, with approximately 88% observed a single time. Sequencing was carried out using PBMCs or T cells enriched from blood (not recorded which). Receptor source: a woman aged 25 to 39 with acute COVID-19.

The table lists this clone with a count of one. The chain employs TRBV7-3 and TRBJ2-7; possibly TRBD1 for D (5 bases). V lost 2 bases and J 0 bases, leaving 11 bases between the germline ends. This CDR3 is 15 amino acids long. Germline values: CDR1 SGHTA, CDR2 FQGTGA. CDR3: CASSLLPDNSYEQYF. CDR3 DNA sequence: TGTGCCAGCAGCTTACTACCGGACAACTCCTACGAGCAGTACTTC.

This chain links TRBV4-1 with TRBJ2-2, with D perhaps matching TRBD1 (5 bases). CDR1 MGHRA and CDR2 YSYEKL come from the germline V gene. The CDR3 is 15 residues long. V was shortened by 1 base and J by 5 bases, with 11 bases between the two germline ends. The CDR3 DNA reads TGCGCCAGCAGCCAAGTGTTCAGGGCGACCGGGGAGCTGTTTTTT. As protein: CASSQVFRATGELFF.

As DNA, the CDR3 is TGTGCCAGCAGTGAATTCAGGGGACAGGGAGCCACTGAAGCTTTCTTT. Encoded protein: CASSEFRGQGATEAFF. The chain is built from TRBV25-1 and TRBJ1-1; TRBD1 matches 9 bases. CDR3 length equals 16 residues. Trimming took 1 base from V and 4 from J; bases not matched to a gene: 7. CDR1 and CDR2 (germline): MGHDK, SYGVNS.

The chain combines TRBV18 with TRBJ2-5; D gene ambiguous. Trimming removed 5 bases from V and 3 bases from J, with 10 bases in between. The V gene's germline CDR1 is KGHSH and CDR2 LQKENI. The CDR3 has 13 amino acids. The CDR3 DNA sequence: TGTGCCAGCTCAGGCCAACCCGAAGAGACCCAGTACTTC. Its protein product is CASSGQPEETQYF. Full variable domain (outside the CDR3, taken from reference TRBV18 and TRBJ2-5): NAGVMQNPRHLVRRRGQEARLRCSPMKGHSHVYWYRQLPEEGLKFMVYLQKENIIDESGMPKERFSAEFPKEGPSILRIQQVVRGDSAAYFCASSGQPEETQYFGPGTRLLVL.

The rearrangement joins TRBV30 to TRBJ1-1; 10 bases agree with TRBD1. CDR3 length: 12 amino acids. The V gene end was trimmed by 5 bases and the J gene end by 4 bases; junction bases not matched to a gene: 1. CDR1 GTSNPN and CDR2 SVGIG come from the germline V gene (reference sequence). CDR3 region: CAWGDRGTEAFF. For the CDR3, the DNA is TGTGCCTGGGGGGACAGGGGCACTGAAGCTTTCTTT. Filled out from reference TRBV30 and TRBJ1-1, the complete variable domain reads SQTIHQWPATLVQPVGSPLSLECTVEGTSNPNLYWYRQAAGRGLQLLFYSVGIGQISSEVPQNLSASRPQDRQFILSSKKLLLSDSGFYLCAWGDRGTEAFFGQGTRLTVV.

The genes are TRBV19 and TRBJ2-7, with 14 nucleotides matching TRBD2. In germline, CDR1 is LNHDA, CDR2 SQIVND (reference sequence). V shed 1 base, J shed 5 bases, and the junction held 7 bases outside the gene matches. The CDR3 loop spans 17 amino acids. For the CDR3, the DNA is TGTGCCAGTAGTATAGTCCTCGGGACTAGCGGGAGACACGAGCAGTACTTC. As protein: CASSIVLGTSGRHEQYF.

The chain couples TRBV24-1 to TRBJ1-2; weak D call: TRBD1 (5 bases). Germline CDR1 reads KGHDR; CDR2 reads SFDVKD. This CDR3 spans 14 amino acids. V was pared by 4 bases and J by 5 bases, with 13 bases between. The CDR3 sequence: CATSERSGGYGYTF. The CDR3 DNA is TGTGCCACCAGTGAACGGTCCGGGGGATATGGCTACACCTTC.

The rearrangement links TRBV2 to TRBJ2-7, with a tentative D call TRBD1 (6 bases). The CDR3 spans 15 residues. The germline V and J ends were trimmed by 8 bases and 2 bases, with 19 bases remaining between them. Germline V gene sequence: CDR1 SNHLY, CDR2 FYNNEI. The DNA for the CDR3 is TGTGCCAGCGGGAGTGGCCCGGCAGGGGCCTACGAGCAGTACTTC. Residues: CASGSGPAGAYEQYF.

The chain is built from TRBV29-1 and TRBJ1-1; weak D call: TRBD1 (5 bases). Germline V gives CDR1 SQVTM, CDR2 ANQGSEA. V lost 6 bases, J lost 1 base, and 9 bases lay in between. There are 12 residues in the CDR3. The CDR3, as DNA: TGCAGCGTGCGGACAACGAACACTGAAGCTTTCTTT. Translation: CSVRTTNTEAFF.

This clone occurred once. This CDR3 reads CSVSGEGVEQYF. Written as DNA, the CDR3 is TGCAGCGTTTCCGGGGAGGGGGTGGAGCAGTACTTC. The chain combines TRBV29-1 with TRBJ2-7; D may be TRBD2 (7 bases). CDR1 and CDR2 from the germline V gene are SQVTM and ANQGSEA. CDR3 length: 12 amino acids. The V end was cut by 5 bases, the J end by 7 bases, with 15 bases between.

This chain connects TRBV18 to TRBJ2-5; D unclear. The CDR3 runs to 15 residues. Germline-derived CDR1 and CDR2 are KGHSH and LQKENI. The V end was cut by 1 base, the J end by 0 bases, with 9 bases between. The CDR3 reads CASSPRYGDQETQYF. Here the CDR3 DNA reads TGTGCCAGCTCACCACGCTACGGAGACCAAGAGACCCAGTACTTC. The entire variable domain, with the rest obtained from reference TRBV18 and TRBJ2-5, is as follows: NAGVMQNPRHLVRRRGQEARLRCSPMKGHSHVYWYRQLPEEGLKFMVYLQKENIIDESGMPKERFSAEFPKEGPSILRIQQVVRGDSAAYFCASSPRYGDQETQYFGPGTRLLVL.

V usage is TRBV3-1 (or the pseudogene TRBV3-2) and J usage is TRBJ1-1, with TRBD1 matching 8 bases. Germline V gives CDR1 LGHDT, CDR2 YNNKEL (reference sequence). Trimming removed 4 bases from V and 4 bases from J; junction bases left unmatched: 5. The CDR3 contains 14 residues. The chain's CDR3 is CASSRLTGATEAFF. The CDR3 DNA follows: TGTGCCAGCAGCCGGCTGACAGGGGCCACTGAAGCTTTCTTT.

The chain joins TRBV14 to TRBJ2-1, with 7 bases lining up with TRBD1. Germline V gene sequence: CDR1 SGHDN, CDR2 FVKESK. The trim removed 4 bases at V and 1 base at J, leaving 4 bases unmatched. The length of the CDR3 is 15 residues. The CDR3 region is CASSRQGGSYNEQFF. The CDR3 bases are TGTGCCAGCAGCCGACAGGGTGGGTCCTACAATGAGCAGTTCTTC.

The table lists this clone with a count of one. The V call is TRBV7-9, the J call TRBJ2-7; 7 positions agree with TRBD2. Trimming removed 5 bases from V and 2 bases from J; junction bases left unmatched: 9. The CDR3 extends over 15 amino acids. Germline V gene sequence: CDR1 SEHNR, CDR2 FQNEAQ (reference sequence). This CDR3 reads CASSRLADFTYEQYF. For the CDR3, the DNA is TGTGCCAGCAGCCGGCTAGCGGATTTTACCTACGAGCAGTACTTC.

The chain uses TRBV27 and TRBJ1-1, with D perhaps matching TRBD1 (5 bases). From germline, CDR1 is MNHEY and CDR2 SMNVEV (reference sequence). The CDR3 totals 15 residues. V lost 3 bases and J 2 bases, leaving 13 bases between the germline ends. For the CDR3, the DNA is TGTGCCAGCAGTTTCGGGGGGACGGGAAACACTGAAGCTTTCTTT. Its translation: CASSFGGTGNTEAFF.

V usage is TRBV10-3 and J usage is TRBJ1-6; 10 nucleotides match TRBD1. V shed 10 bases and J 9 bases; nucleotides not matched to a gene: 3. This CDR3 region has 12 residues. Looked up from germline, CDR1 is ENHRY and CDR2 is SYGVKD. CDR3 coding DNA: TGTGCCACGGGACAGGGGTCTTCACCCCTCCACTTT. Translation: CATGQGSSPLHF.

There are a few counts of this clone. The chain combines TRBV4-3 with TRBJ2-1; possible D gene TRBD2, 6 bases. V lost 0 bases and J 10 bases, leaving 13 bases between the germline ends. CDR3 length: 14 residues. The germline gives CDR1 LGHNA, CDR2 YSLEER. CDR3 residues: CASSQDVGGPEQFF. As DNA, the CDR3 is TGCGCCAGCAGCCAAGACGTCGGGGGTCCCGAGCAGTTCTTC.

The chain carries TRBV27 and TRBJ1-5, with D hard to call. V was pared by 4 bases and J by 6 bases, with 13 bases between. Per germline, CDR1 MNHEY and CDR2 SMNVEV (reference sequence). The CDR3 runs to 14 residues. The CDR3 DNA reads TGTGCCAGCAGTTACGGTCCGGTTGGTCAGCCCCAGCATTTT. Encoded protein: CASSYGPVGQPQHF.

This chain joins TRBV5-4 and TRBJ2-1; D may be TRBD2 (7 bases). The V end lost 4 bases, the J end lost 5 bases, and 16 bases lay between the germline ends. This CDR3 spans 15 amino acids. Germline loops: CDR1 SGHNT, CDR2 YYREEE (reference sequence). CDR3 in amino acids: CASSPEGGVDNEQFF. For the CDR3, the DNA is TGTGCCAGCAGCCCTGAAGGGGGGGTCGACAATGAGCAGTTCTTC.

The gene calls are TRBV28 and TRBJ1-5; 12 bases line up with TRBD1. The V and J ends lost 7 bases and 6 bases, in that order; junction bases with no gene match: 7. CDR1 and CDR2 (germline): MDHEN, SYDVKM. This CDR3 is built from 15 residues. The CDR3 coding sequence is TGTGCCAGCAAACCAGGGACAGGGGGCTTTCAGCCCCAGCATTTT. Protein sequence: CASKPGTGGFQPQHF.